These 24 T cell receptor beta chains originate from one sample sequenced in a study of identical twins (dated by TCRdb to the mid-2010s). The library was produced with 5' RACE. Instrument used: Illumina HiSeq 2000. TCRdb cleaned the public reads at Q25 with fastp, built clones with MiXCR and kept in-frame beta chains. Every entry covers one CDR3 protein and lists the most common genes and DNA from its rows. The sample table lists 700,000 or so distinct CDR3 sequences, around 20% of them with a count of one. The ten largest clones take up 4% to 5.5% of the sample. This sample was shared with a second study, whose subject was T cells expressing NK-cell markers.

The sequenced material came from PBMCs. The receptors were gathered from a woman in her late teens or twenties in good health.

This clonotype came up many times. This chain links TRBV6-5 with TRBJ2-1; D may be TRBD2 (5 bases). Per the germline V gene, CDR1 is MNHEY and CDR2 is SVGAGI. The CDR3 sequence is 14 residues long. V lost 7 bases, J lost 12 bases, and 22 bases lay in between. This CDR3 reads CASKNGPGGVRQFF. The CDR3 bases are TGTGCCAGCAAAAACGGTCCTGGAGGAGTTCGGCAGTTCTTC.

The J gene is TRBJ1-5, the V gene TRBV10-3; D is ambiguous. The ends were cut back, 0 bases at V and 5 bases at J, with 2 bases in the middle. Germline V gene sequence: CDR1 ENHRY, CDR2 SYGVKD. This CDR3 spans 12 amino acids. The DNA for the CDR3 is TGTGCCATCAGTGAGTCGTATCAGCCCCAGCATTTT. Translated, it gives CAISESYQPQHF.

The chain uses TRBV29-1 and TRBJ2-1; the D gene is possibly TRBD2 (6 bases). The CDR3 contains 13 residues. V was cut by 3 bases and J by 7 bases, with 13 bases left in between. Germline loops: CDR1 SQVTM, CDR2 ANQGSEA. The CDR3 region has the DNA TGCAGCGTTGAGGGTATAGCGGCGAATGAGCAGTTCTTC. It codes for CSVEGIAANEQFF.

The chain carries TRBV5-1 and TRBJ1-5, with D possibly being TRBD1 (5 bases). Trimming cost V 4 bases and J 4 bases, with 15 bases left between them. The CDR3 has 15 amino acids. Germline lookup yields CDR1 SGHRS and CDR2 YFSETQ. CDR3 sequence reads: CASSPTGGVNQPQHF. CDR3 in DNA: TGCGCCAGCAGCCCCACTGGGGGGGTGAATCAGCCCCAGCATTTT.

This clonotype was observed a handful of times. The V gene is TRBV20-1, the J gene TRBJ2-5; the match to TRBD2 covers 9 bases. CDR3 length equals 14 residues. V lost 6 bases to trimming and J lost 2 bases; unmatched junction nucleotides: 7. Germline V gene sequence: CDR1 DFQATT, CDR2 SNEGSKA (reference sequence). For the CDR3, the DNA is TGCAGTGCGGCAATAGCGGGGGTACAAGAGACCCAGTACTTC. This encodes CSAAIAGVQETQYF.

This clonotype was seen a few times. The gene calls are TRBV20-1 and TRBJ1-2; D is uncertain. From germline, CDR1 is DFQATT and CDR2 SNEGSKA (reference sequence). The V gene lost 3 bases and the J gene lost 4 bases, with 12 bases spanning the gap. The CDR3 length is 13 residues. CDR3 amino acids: CSASLTDSYGYTF. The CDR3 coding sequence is TGCAGTGCTAGTCTTACGGATTCCTATGGCTACACCTTC.

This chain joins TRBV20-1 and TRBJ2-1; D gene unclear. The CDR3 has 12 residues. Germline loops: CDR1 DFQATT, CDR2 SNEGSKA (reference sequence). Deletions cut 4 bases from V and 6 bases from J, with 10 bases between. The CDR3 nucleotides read TGCAGTGCTACCAGATCCGGCAATGAGCAGTTCTTC. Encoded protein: CSATRSGNEQFF.

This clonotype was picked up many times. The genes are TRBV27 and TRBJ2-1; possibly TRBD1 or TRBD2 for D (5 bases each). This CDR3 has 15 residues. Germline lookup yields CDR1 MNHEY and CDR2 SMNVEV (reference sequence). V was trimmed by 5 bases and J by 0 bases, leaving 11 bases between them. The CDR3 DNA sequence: TGTGCCAGCAGTGGATGGGGGAGCTCCTACAATGAGCAGTTCTTC. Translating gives CASSGWGSSYNEQFF.

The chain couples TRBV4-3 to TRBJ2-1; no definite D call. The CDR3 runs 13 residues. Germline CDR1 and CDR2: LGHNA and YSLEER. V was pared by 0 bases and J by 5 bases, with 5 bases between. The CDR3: CASSQDVDNEQFF. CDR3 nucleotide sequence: TGCGCCAGCAGCCAAGATGTGGACAATGAGCAGTTCTTC.

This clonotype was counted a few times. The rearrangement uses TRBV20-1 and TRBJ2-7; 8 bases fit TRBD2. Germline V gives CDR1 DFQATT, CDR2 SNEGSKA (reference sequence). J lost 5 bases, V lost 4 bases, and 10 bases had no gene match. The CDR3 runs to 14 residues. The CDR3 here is CSAISPGLGNEQYF. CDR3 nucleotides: TGCAGTGCTATTAGCCCGGGACTAGGAAACGAGCAGTACTTC.

The CDR3 reads CASTIRGGRTEAFF. CDR3 sequence (DNA): TGTGCCAGCACCATTAGAGGAGGGCGGACTGAAGCTTTCTTT. The chain employs TRBV12-3 or TRBV12-4 and TRBJ1-1, with D uncertain. V was shortened by 7 bases and J by 5 bases, with 17 bases between the two germline ends. This CDR3 is 14 amino acids long.

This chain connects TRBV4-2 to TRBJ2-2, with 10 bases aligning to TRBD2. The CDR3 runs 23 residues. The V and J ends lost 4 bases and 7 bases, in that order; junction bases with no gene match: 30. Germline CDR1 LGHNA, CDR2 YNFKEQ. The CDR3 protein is CASSPGRGRKPEAGGPISGELFF. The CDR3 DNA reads TGTGCCAGCAGCCCCGGCAGGGGGCGCAAGCCGGAAGCGGGAGGGCCCATTAGCGGGGAGCTGTTTTTT.

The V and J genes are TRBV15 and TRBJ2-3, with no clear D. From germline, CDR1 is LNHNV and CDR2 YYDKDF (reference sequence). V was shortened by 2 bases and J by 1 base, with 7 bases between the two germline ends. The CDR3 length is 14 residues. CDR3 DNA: TGTGCCACCAGCAGACTCACAGGCACAGATACGCAGTATTTT. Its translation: CATSRLTGTDTQYF.

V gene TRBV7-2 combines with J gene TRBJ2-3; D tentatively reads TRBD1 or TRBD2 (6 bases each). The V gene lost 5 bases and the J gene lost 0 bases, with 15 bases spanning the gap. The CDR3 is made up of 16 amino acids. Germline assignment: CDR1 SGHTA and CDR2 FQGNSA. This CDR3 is CASSRGQGTSTDTQYF. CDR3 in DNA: TGTGCCAGCAGCCGCGGGCAGGGGACTAGCACAGATACGCAGTATTTT.

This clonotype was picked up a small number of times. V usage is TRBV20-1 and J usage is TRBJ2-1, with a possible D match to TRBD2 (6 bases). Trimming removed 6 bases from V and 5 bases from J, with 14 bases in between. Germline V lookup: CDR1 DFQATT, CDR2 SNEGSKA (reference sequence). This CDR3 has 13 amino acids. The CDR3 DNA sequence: TGCAGTGCCGTTCCGGGACTGAACAATGAGCAGTTCTTC. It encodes CSAVPGLNNEQFF.

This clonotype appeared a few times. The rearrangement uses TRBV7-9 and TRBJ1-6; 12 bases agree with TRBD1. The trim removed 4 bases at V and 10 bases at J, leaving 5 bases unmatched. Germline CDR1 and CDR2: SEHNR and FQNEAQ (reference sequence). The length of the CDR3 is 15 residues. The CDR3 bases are TGTGCCAGCAGCTCAGGGACAGGGGGCTTATCACCCCTCCACTTT. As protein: CASSSGTGGLSPLHF.

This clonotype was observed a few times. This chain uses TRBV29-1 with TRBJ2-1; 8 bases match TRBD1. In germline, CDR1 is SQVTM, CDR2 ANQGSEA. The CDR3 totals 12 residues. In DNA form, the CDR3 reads TGCGCCTTGACAGGGGACTACAATGAGCAGTTCTTC. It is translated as CALTGDYNEQFF.

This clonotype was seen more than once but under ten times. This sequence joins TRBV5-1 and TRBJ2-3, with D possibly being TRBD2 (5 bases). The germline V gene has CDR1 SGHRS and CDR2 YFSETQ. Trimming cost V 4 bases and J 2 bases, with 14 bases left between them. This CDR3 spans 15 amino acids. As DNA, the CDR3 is TGCGCCAGCAGCATGAGCGGATCGTACACAGATACGCAGTATTTT. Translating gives CASSMSGSYTDTQYF. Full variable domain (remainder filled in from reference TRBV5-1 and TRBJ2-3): KAGVTQTPRYLIKTRGQQVTLSCSPISGHRSVSWYQQTPGQGLQFLFEYFSETQRNKGNFPGRFSGRQFSNSRSEMNVSTLELGDSALYLCASSMSGSYTDTQYFGPGTRLTVL.

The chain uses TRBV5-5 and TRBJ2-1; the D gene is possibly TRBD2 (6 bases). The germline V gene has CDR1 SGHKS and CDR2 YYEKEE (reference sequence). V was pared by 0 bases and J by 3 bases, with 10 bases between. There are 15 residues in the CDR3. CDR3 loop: CASSLAGVYYNEQFF. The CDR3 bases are TGTGCCAGCAGCTTGGCGGGGGTTTACTACAATGAGCAGTTCTTC. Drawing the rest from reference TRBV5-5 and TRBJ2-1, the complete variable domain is DAGVTQSPTHLIKTRGQQVTLRCSPISGHKSVSWYQQVLGQGPQFIFQYYEKEERGRGNFPDRFSARQFPNYSSELNVNALLLGDSALYLCASSLAGVYYNEQFFGPGTRLTVL.

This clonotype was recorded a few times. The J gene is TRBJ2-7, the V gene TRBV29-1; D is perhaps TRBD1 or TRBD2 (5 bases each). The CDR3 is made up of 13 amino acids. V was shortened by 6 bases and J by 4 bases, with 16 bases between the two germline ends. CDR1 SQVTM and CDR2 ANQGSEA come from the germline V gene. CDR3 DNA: TGCAGCGTGACGGGACCGACGCCGTACGAGCAGTACTTC. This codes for CSVTGPTPYEQYF.

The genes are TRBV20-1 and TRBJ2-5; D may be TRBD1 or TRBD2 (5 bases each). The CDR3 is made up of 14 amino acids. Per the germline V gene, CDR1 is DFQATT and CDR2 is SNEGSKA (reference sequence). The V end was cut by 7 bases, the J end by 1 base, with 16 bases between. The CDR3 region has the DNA TGCAGTGGGGACCCCGGGAACTTCCAAGAGACCCAGTACTTC. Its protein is CSGDPGNFQETQYF.

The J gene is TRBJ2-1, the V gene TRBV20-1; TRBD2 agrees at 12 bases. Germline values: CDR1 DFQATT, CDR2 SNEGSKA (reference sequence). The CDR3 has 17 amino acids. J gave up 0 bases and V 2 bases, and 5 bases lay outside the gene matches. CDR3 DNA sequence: TGCAGTGCTAGACTAGCGGGGGGGTCTAGCTCCTACAATGAGCAGTTCTTC. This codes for CSARLAGGSSSYNEQFF.

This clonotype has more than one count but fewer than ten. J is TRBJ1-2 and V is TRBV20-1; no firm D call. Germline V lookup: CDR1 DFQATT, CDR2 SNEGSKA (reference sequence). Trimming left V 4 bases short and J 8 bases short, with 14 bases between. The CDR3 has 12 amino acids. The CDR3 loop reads CSAKGGGGGYTF. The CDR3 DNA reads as TGCAGTGCTAAGGGCGGTGGTGGAGGCTACACCTTC.

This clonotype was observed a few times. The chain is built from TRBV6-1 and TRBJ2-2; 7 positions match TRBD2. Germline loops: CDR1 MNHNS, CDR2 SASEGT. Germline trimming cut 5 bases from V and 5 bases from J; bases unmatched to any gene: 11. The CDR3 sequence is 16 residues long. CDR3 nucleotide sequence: TGTGCCAGCAGTCCTAGGCCGGGAGGCATTACCGGGGAGCTGTTTTTT. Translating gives CASSPRPGGITGELFF.